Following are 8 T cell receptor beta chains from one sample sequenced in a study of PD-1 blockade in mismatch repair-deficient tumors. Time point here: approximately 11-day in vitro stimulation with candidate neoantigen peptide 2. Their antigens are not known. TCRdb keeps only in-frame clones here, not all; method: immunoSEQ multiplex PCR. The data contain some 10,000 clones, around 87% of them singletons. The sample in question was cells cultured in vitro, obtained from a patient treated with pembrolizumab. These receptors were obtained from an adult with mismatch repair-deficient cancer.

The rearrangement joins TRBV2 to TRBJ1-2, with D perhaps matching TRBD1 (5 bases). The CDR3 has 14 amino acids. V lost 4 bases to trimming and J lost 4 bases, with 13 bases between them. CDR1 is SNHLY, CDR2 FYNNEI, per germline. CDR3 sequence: CASSVEGYRYGYTF. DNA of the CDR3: TGTGCCAGCAGTGTGGAGGGGTATCGCTATGGCTACACCTTC. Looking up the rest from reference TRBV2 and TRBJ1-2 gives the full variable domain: EPEVTQTPSHQVTQMGQEVILRCVPISNHLYFYWYRQILGQKVEFLVSFYNNEISEKSEIFDDQFSVERPDGSNFTLKIRSTKLEDSAMYFCASSVEGYRYGYTFGSGTRLTVV.

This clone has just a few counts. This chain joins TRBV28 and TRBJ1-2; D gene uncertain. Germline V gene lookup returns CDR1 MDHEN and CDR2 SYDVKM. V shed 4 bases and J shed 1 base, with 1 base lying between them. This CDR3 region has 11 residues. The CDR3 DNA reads TGTGCCAGCAGTTATAACTATGGCTACACCTTC. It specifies CASSYNYGYTF.

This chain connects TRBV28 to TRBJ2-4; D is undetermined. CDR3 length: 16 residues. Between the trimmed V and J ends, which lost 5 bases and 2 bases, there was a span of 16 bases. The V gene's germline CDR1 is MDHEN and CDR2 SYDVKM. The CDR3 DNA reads TGTGCCAGCAGTGAAAGTCGGATAGTAACCAAAAACATTCAGTACTTC. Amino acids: CASSESRIVTKNIQYF.

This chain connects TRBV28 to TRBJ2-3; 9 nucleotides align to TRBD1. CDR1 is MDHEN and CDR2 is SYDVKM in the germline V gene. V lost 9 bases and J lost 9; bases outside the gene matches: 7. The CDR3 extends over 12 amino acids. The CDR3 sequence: CASRGTGMTQYF. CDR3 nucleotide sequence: TGTGCCAGTCGTGGGACAGGGATGACGCAGTATTTT.

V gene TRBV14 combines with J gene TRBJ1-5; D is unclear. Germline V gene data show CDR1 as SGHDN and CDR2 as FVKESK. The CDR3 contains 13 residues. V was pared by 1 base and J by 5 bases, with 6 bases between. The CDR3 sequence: CASSQGAHQPQHF. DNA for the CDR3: TGTGCCAGCAGCCAAGGGGCCCATCAGCCCCAGCATTTT.

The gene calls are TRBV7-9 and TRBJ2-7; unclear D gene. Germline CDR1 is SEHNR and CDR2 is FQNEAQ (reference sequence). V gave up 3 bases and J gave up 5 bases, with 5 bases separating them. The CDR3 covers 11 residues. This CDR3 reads CASSFHDEQYF. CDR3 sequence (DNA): TGTGCCAGCAGCTTCCACGACGAGCAGTACTTC.

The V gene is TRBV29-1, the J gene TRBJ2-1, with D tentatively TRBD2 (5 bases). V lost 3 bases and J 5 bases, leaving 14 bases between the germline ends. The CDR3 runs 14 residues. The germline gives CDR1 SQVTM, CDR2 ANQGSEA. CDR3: CSVDFGVRNNEQFF. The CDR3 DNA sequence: TGCAGCGTTGATTTCGGGGTACGGAACAATGAGCAGTTCTTC.

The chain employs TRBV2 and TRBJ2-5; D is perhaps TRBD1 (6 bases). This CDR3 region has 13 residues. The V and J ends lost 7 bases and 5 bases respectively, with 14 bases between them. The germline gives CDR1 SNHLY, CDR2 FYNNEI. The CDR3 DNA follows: TGTGCCAGCACTATGAACAGGGCTGAGACCCAGTACTTC. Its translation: CASTMNRAETQYF.